These T cell receptor beta chains were read from a single sample in a study of cytomegalovirus exposure and HLA in healthy donors. The assay was immunoSEQ multiplex PCR, and TCRdb's table has in-frame clones only and misses some. This table holds over 120,000 clones, around 86% found once. The sequenced material came from PBMCs. All receptors derive from a woman aged 25 to 39 in good health and CMV-seronegative. CDR3s include the opening cysteine and the closing phenylalanine or tryptophan. The D gene is left open where the match is weak. Size is stated for part of the rows, as once, few or many counts, or as a class when the clone is expanded.

clone size,V gene,D gene,J gene,CDR3 DNA,CDR3 protein
.,TRBV12-5,TRBD1,TRBJ1-5,TGTGCTAGTGGTTTACCCGGGACAGGATATTTCAATCAGCCCCAGCATTTT,CASGLPGTGYFNQPQHF
.,TRBV14,.,TRBJ2-1,TGTGCCAGCAGCCAAGGGGGGCCTTTTTACAATGAGCAGTTCTTC,CASSQGGPFYNEQFF
.,TRBV5-1,.,TRBJ1-1,TGCGCCAGCAGCTTGGGGGGCCAGAACACTGAAGCTTTCTTT,CASSLGGQNTEAFF
.,TRBV30,.,TRBJ1-1,TGTGCCTGGAGTGTACTTGAAGCTTTCTTT,CAWSVLEAFF
once,TRBV5-4,TRBD1,TRBJ2-7,TGTGCCAGCAGGCCGGGACAGGGGACCTACGAGCAGTACTTC,CASRPGQGTYEQYF
once,TRBV9,.,TRBJ1-1,TGTGCCAGCAGCGTAGGAGTCTTAACTGAAGCTTTCTTT,CASSVGVLTEAFF
.,TRBV7-2,.,TRBJ1-5,TGTGCCAGCAGCTTTGCAGATAGCAATCAGCCCCAGCATTTT,CASSFADSNQPQHF
.,TRBV7-8,TRBD2,TRBJ2-1,TGTGCCAGCAGCTTAGTTAGCGGGGGGACTATCTCCTACAATGAGCAGTTCTTC,CASSLVSGGTISYNEQFF
.,TRBV5-4,TRBD2,TRBJ2-1,TGTGCCAGCAGCCTCGGACTAGCGGGAGACAATGAGCAGTTCTTC,CASSLGLAGDNEQFF
.,TRBV15,TRBD2,TRBJ2-7,TGTGCCACCAGCAGAGAGGGACTAGCCGAGGAAGGTGAGCAGTACTTC,CATSREGLAEEGEQYF
.,TRBV21-1,.,TRBJ2-2,TGTGCCAGCAGCAAAATATTACAGGACAACACCGGGGAGCTGTTTTTT,CASSKILQDNTGELFF
.,TRBV7-2,.,TRBJ2-2,TGTGCCAGCAGCTTAGAGGGGGTCACCGGGGAGCTGTTTTTT,CASSLEGVTGELFF
few,TRBV5-6,TRBD1,TRBJ1-5,TGTGCCAGCAGCTTCAGGGGGAAGGGCAATCAGCCCCAGCATTTT,CASSFRGKGNQPQHF
.,TRBV21-1,.,TRBJ1-5,TGTGCCAGCAGCAAACGATTCTGGGGGAGGTTTAATCAGCCCCAGCATTTT,CASSKRFWGRFNQPQHF
.,TRBV7-9,TRBD2,TRBJ2-7,TGTGCCAGCACCCCGTACCTCGGGACTAGCGGGAGGAGCTCCTACGAGCAGTACTTC,CASTPYLGTSGRSSYEQYF
.,TRBV18,TRBD1,TRBJ1-1,TGTGCCAGCTCACCCAAACAGGGGCGGGTAGGCACTGAAGCTTTCTTT,CASSPKQGRVGTEAFF
few,TRBV5-4,.,TRBJ2-7,TGTGCCAGCAGCCCGGACGGACTCTCCTACGAGCAGTACTTC,CASSPDGLSYEQYF
.,TRBV2,TRBD2,TRBJ2-7,TGTGCCAGCAGCGGGACTAGCGGGAGGAGCTCCTACGAGCAGTACTTC,CASSGTSGRSSYEQYF
.,TRBV10-3,TRBD1,TRBJ1-4,TGTGCCATCAGTGAGCAGGACAGGGGAGGAGAAAAACTGTTTTTT,CAISEQDRGGEKLFF
.,TRBV6-6,.,TRBJ2-5,TGTGCCAGCAGTTACAGGTTCGGGGAGACCCAGTACTTC,CASSYRFGETQYF
.,TRBV6-1,TRBD1,TRBJ1-2,TGTGCCAGCAGTGAGGGGTATGGGACAGGGCTTATTTGGGGCTACACCTTC,CASSEGYGTGLIWGYTF
.,TRBV19,.,TRBJ2-2,TGTGCCAGTAGCGGCGCGGGAACGAACACCGGGGAGCTGTTTTTT,CASSGAGTNTGELFF
.,TRBV6-5,TRBD1,TRBJ1-1,TGTGCCAGCAGTTACTCCGGGACAGGGCACACTGAAGCTTTCTTT,CASSYSGTGHTEAFF
once,TRBV7-9,.,TRBJ2-7,TGTGCCAGCAGCCCCCGCAGTTGGCAGGGGGGCCCAGGAGGGTACTTC,CASSPRSWQGGPGGYF
.,TRBV7-9,.,TRBJ1-1,TGTGCCAGCATCAAATTGGGGGGTCGGAACACTGAAGCTTTCTTT,CASIKLGGRNTEAFF
.,TRBV2,.,TRBJ1-2,TGTGCCAGCAGTGAAACCCACAGGGTACGCTACACCTTC,CASSETHRVRYTF
.,TRBV5-3,TRBD1,TRBJ2-7,TGTGCCAGAAGCCAAGACCAGGGGGTGTACGAGCAGTACTTC,CARSQDQGVYEQYF
.,TRBV2,TRBD2,TRBJ2-1,TGTGCCAGCATTTCGGGAGGGGGGAAATCCTACAATGAGCAGTTCTTC,CASISGGGKSYNEQFF
few,TRBV11-2,.,TRBJ1-4,TGTGCCAGCAGCTTAAGGGGGTTTAAGCGCCTAAATGAAAAACTGTTTTTT,CASSLRGFKRLNEKLFF
many,TRBV6-1,TRBD2,TRBJ2-1,TGTGCCAGCAGTCAAGCGGGGACTAGCGGATACAATGAGCAGTTCTTC,CASSQAGTSGYNEQFF
.,TRBV2,TRBD2,TRBJ2-1,TGTGCCAGCAGTAGGGCGGGAGAGACATACAATGAGCAGTTCTTC,CASSRAGETYNEQFF
.,TRBV29-1,.,TRBJ2-5,TGCAGCGTTTCCGACATTTTGCAAGAGACCCAGTACTTC,CSVSDILQETQYF
.,TRBV30,.,TRBJ1-2,TGTGCCTGGAGTGTATGGGGACATGGGAGAGGCTACACCTTC,CAWSVWGHGRGYTF
.,TRBV18,.,TRBJ2-6,TGTGCCAGCTCACCCCCGGGACGGGGGTTGAGGCTGACTTTC,CASSPPGRGLRLTF
few,TRBV7-9,.,TRBJ1-2,TGTGCCAGCAGCTTTAGATATGGCTACACCTTC,CASSFRYGYTF
.,TRBV5-1,.,TRBJ2-5,TGCGCCAGCAGCTTGGGTCAGGGAAGAGAGACCCAGTACTTC,CASSLGQGRETQYF
.,TRBV27,.,TRBJ2-7,TGTGCCAGCAGTTTGTGGGGCCCATACGAGCAGTACTTC,CASSLWGPYEQYF
.,TRBV6-5,TRBD1,TRBJ1-2,TGTGCCAGCAGTTCCTCTCGGACAGGGGGTAACTATGGCTACACCTTC,CASSSSRTGGNYGYTF
.,TRBV6-1,.,TRBJ2-7,TGTGCCAGCAGTGACCGCCCGAGGGAAACAGCCTACGAGCAGTACTTC,CASSDRPRETAYEQYF
.,TRBV19,TRBD2,TRBJ2-3,TGTGCCAGTAGTAGACTAGCGGGATTCTCAGATACGCAGTATTTT,CASSRLAGFSDTQYF
.,TRBV5-4,TRBD1,TRBJ1-1,TGTGCCAGCAGTTTCGGCAGGGGGACTGAAGCTTTCTTT,CASSFGRGTEAFF
.,TRBV30,.,TRBJ1-3,TGTGCCTGGAGTGTCGGGGGGGTCGGAAACACCATATATTTT,CAWSVGGVGNTIYF
few,TRBV27,TRBD1,TRBJ2-7,TGTGCCAGCAGTAGGACAGGGGGCAACAACGAGCAGTACTTC,CASSRTGGNNEQYF
once,TRBV4-3,.,TRBJ1-3,TGCGCCAGCAGCAAGCGGGGCCCCGGGTATACCGGAAACACCATATATTTT,CASSKRGPGYTGNTIYF
once,TRBV10-3,TRBD1,TRBJ2-1,TGTGCCATCAGCCGGGACAGCACCTACAATGAGCAGTTCTTC,CAISRDSTYNEQFF
.,TRBV9,.,TRBJ2-5,TGTGCCAGCAGTAGGACAGCAAAAGAGACCCAGTACTTC,CASSRTAKETQYF
.,TRBV7-9,TRBD2,TRBJ2-7,TGTGCCAGCAGCTCAGCTAGCGGCACCTCCTACGAGCAGTACTTC,CASSSASGTSYEQYF
.,TRBV7-2,.,TRBJ1-1,TGTGCCAGCAGCTCAGACAGGTGGGACACTGAAGCTTTCTTT,CASSSDRWDTEAFF
.,TRBV5-4,TRBD1,TRBJ2-7,TGTGCCAGCAGCCTGGGACAGTCCTACGAGCAGTACTTC,CASSLGQSYEQYF
.,TRBV10-2,TRBD2,TRBJ2-3,TGCGCCAGCAGAGGAACTAGCGAGGGGACAGATACGCAGTATTTT,CASRGTSEGTDTQYF
.,TRBV6-1,.,TRBJ2-7,TGTGCCAGCAGACCAAGTAGCGGCGAGTTCTACGAGCAGTACTTC,CASRPSSGEFYEQYF
.,TRBV5-1,TRBD2,TRBJ2-3,TGCGCCAGCAGCTTGGCGACTAGCGGGAGCGTAGATACGCAGTATTTT,CASSLATSGSVDTQYF
.,TRBV5-4,.,TRBJ1-1,TGTGCCAGCAGTCCCTCAGGGGCCTCGAGGACTGAAGCTTTCTTT,CASSPSGASRTEAFF
.,TRBV19,.,TRBJ1-1,TGTGCCAGTAGGGGAGGGGGCACTGAAGCTTTCTTT,CASRGGGTEAFF